The clone carrying this T cell receptor beta chain was picked up one time. Its matching antigen is unknown. PCR employed 60 Vbeta and 13 Jbeta primers. Libraries were prepared by immunoSEQ multiplex PCR; TCRdb keeps only in-frame clonotypes and omits some of them. Of more than 150,000 clones listed, 60% to 80% are singletons. The data originate from a study of cytomegalovirus exposure and HLA in healthy donors. Regarding the study as a whole: Sequence variants that were highly shared formed a cluster that was likely a sequencing artifact.

The germline gives CDR1 SEHNR, CDR2 FQNEAQ (reference sequence). The CDR3 has 17 residues. Trimming shortened V by 11 bases and J by 0 bases, and 23 bases separated the two germline ends. This receptor was obtained from a male donor in good health and CMV-seronegative. This sequence joins TRBV7-9 and TRBJ2-1; D may be TRBD2 (6 bases). The material sequenced was PBMCs. The CDR3 is CAGELAPRPSSYNEQFF. Here the CDR3 DNA reads TGTGCCGGGGAACTAGCACCTCGGCCGAGCTCCTACAATGAGCAGTTCTTC.